These 21 T cell receptor beta chains were sequenced from one sample in a study of shared clonotypes between healthy human individuals. Assay: immunoSEQ multiplex PCR; the TCRdb copy retains only in-frame clones and omits some. The sample holds about 2.1 million clones, around 93% seen once. Naive CD8 cells lacked CD45RO, underwent positive selection for CCR7 and left out terminally differentiated effector memory CD45RA+ cells. Sequences were obtained from naive CD8+ T cells from PBMCs. The receptors were sampled from a young man in good health. Some clones in this sample may be carry-over from other donors' samples.

The chain combines TRBV6-5 with TRBJ2-5; 9 bases agree with TRBD2. The CDR3 spans 15 residues. V trimming: 2 bases; J trimming: 4 bases; junction bases outside the gene matches: 5. In germline, CDR1 is MNHEY, CDR2 SVGAGI. This CDR3 is CASSYGLAGRETQYF. CDR3 in DNA: TGTGCCAGCAGTTACGGCCTAGCGGGGCGAGAGACCCAGTACTTC.

Comment on this clone: Other DNA sequences in this sample translate to the same CDR3. This rearrangement joins TRBV15 to TRBJ1-5; 8 bases are shared with TRBD1. Per the germline V gene, CDR1 is LNHNV and CDR2 is YYDKDF (reference sequence). The V segment lost 0 bases and the J segment 5 bases; nucleotides outside the gene matches: 3. The CDR3 runs 15 residues. The CDR3 reads CATSRDGQGDQPQHF. The CDR3 DNA follows: TGTGCCACCAGCAGAGACGGACAGGGAGATCAGCCCCAGCATTTT. The whole variable domain, filled in from reference TRBV15 and TRBJ1-5, reads DAMVIQNPRYQVTQFGKPVTLSCSQTLNHNVMYWYQQKSSQAPKLLFHYYDKDFNNEADTPDNFQSRRPNTSFCFLDIRSPGLGDTAMYLCATSRDGQGDQPQHFGDGTRLSIL.

The chain has TRBV28 and TRBJ1-5; D gene ambiguous. Germline lookup yields CDR1 MDHEN and CDR2 SYDVKM. The V end lost 7 bases, the J end lost 7 bases, and 20 bases lay between the germline ends. The CDR3 covers 15 residues. CDR3 sequence (DNA): TGTGCCAGCACTTACGACGGGCTTCCGGGACAGCCCCAGCATTTT. It translates to CASTYDGLPGQPQHF.

The chain recombines TRBV10-3 with TRBJ1-2, with 7 positions matching TRBD1. Per germline, CDR1 ENHRY and CDR2 SYGVKD. This CDR3 contains 12 residues. V lost 8 bases, J lost 2 bases, and 2 bases stayed unmatched. The chain's CDR3 is CAIEGANYGYTF. CDR3 bases: TGTGCCATCGAGGGGGCGAACTATGGCTACACCTTC.

V usage is TRBV13 and J usage is TRBJ2-2; D unresolved. CDR3 size: 15 residues. Trimming took off 0 bases at V and 6 bases at J, with 11 bases between the two ends. The germline V gene encodes CDR1 PRHDT and CDR2 FYEKMQ (reference sequence). CDR3 sequence reads: CASSLGKGWAGELFF. In DNA, the CDR3 is TGTGCCAGCAGCTTAGGCAAGGGTTGGGCCGGGGAGCTGTTTTTT.

The rearrangement joins TRBV7-6 to TRBJ1-2; a possible D gene is TRBD1 (6 bases). CDR1 SGHVS and CDR2 FNYEAQ come from the germline V gene. The length of the CDR3 is 12 residues. Trimming left V 5 bases short and J 8 bases short, with 12 bases between. CDR3 sequence: CASSLLGGGYTF. As DNA, the CDR3 is TGTGCCAGCAGCCTCCTAGGGGGGGGCTACACCTTC.

V is TRBV19 and J is TRBJ2-4; the match to TRBD1 covers 7 bases. The CDR3 extends over 15 amino acids. Germline loops: CDR1 LNHDA, CDR2 SQIVND (reference sequence). With V trimmed by 6 bases and J by 4 bases, 9 bases remained unmatched. This CDR3 reads CASRLLPGQKNIQYF. The CDR3 DNA reads TGTGCCAGTAGACTTCTTCCGGGACAGAAAAACATTCAGTACTTC.

For this clone: This CDR3 is also generated by other DNA sequences in the sample. CDR3 sequence: CASRLAGIYNEQFF. CDR3 in DNA: TGTGCCAGTAGGCTAGCGGGTATCTACAATGAGCAGTTCTTC. This chain links TRBV19 with TRBJ2-1, with TRBD2 matching over 8 bases. CDR1 and CDR2 (germline): LNHDA, SQIVND (reference sequence). V lost 6 bases to trimming and J lost 3 bases; unmatched junction nucleotides: 4. The CDR3 runs 14 residues.

The chain links TRBV30 to TRBJ2-3; 7 bases are a match to TRBD2. CDR1 is GTSNPN, CDR2 SVGIG, per germline (reference sequence). This CDR3 has 15 amino acids. Trimming took 1 base from V and 2 from J; bases not matched to a gene: 6. In DNA form, the CDR3 reads TGTGCCTGGAGTGGGCTAGCGGAATACACAGATACGCAGTATTTT. This gives the protein CAWSGLAEYTDTQYF.

The genes are TRBV11-2 and TRBJ2-5; 11 nucleotides line up with TRBD1. From germline, CDR1 is SGHAT and CDR2 FQNNGV. After removal of 5 bases from V and 4 bases from J, the junction contained 9 bases not matched to a gene. This CDR3 is 16 amino acids long. As DNA, the CDR3 is TGTGCCAGCAGCGCCGGACAGGGGGCATTTAGAGAGACCCAGTACTTC. This gives the protein CASSAGQGAFRETQYF.

The genes are TRBV9 and TRBJ2-1; tentative D call: TRBD2 (6 bases). The germline CDR1 and CDR2 sequences are SGDLS and YYNGEE. The CDR3 runs to 13 residues. V lost 3 bases to trimming and J lost 5 bases, with 9 bases between them. CDR3 in amino acids: CASSGLGDNEQFF. The DNA for the CDR3 is TGTGCCAGCAGCGGACTAGGAGACAATGAGCAGTTCTTC.

V usage is TRBV4-2 and J usage is TRBJ1-4; D gene unclear. V gave up 2 bases and J gave up 4 bases, with 8 bases separating them. The V gene's germline CDR1 is LGHNA and CDR2 YNFKEQ. CDR3 length: 14 residues. Here the CDR3 reads CASSQRADNEKLFF. The CDR3 coding sequence is TGTGCCAGCAGCCAACGGGCAGATAATGAAAAACTGTTTTTT.

The CDR3 DNA reads as TGTGCCAGCAGTGCCACTAGCGGGAGGTACAATGAGCAGTTCTTC. This codes for CASSATSGRYNEQFF. This chain connects TRBV28 to TRBJ2-1; 12 bases map to TRBD2. The CDR3 extends over 15 amino acids. The V segment lost 5 bases and the J segment 4 bases; nucleotides outside the gene matches: 3. Germline CDR1 reads MDHEN; CDR2 reads SYDVKM.

The V gene is TRBV15, the J gene TRBJ1-4; D call uncertain. This CDR3 comprises 13 residues. V gave up 6 bases and J gave up 8 bases, with 13 bases separating them. Per germline, CDR1 LNHNV and CDR2 YYDKDF (reference sequence). CDR3 nucleotide sequence: TGTGCCACCAGTTCACGGGATTCCGAAAAACTGTTTTTT. As protein: CATSSRDSEKLFF.

The V and J genes are TRBV9 and TRBJ2-7; D is possibly TRBD1 (6 bases). The V end lost 7 bases, the J end lost 4 bases, and 15 bases lay between the germline ends. The CDR3 spans 13 residues. CDR1 and CDR2 from the germline V gene are SGDLS and YYNGEE. CDR3 residues: CASQTGESYEQYF. In DNA form, the CDR3 reads TGTGCCAGCCAGACAGGCGAATCTTACGAGCAGTACTTC.

This clone was picked up one time. CDR3 protein: CASSVEANPTYNEQFF. CDR3 nucleotide sequence: TGTGCCAGCAGCGTAGAAGCGAACCCCACCTACAATGAGCAGTTCTTC. This rearrangement joins TRBV9 to TRBJ2-1; the D is unclear. Germline loops: CDR1 SGDLS, CDR2 YYNGEE. V was clipped by 0 bases and J by 2 bases, with 12 bases between them. The CDR3 is made up of 16 amino acids.

The chain recombines TRBV27 with TRBJ1-1, with D perhaps matching TRBD1 (6 bases). CDR3 length: 13 amino acids. In germline, CDR1 is MNHEY, CDR2 SMNVEV (reference sequence). Trimming removed 4 bases from V and 6 bases from J, with 12 bases in between. The CDR3 is CASSSQGGAEAFF. DNA of the CDR3: TGTGCCAGCAGTTCACAGGGTGGCGCTGAAGCTTTCTTT.

This clone was observed a single time. The chain has TRBV30 and TRBJ2-1; the D gene is possibly TRBD2 (6 bases). The CDR3 runs 15 residues. The germline V gene has CDR1 GTSNPN and CDR2 SVGIG (reference sequence). The germline V and J ends were trimmed by 5 bases and 4 bases, with 18 bases remaining between them. In DNA, the CDR3 is TGTGCCTGGGGGCGTGAGAGCGGGCCTTACAATGAGCAGTTCTTC. Protein product: CAWGRESGPYNEQFF.

This chain links TRBV11-2 with TRBJ1-1; D gene uncertain. V lost 3 bases and J lost 2, with 10 bases in between. The V gene's germline CDR1 is SGHAT and CDR2 FQNNGV. The CDR3 consists of 14 residues. The CDR3 nucleotides read TGTGCCAGCAGCTTTTTGGGTTTTAACACTGAAGCTTTCTTT. Residues: CASSFLGFNTEAFF.

V and J are TRBV6-6 and TRBJ2-5, with D tentatively TRBD1 (6 bases). CDR3 size: 14 residues. Germline CDR1 and CDR2: MNHNY and SVGAGI (reference sequence). V lost 7 bases to trimming and J lost 5 bases, with 17 bases between them. The CDR3 region has the DNA TGTGCCAGCACCTTCGACCGCCAGGGGGAGACCCAGTACTTC. This codes for CASTFDRQGETQYF.

This sequence joins TRBV7-9 and TRBJ2-2, with a weak D call TRBD2 (6 bases). V was cut by 1 base and J by 0 bases, with 9 bases left in between. The length of the CDR3 is 16 residues. The germline V gene has CDR1 SEHNR and CDR2 FQNEAQ (reference sequence). The CDR3 DNA reads TGTGCCAGCAGCTTAGGGCCGGGGGCGAACACCGGGGAGCTGTTTTTT. This encodes CASSLGPGANTGELFF.